The rows below give T cell receptor beta chains drawn from one sample of a study of blood T cell repertoires in COVID-19. Data came from immunoSEQ multiplex PCR; TCRdb stores just in-frame clones and leaves some out. This table has 300,000 or so clones, about 87% appearing once. The sequencing sample was made of peripheral blood. These receptors were taken from a woman between 40 and 50 years old who had recovered from COVID-19. Each CDR3 is given with its conserved first and last residue. A D gene is named only where the DNA matches it firmly. Some rows mark clone size as missing; the rest say once, few, many or name a class of expanded clone.

j_gene: TRBJ1-2; abundance: .; v_gene: TRBV7-2; d_gene: .; len: 13; CDR3nt: TGTGCCAGCAGCTTAGGGGGCAACTATGGCTACACCTTC; CDR3aa: CASSLGGNYGYTF
j_gene: TRBJ1-5; abundance: .; v_gene: TRBV11-2; d_gene: .; len: 13; CDR3nt: TGTGCCAGCAGCTTAGAGGGGGCTCAGCCCCAGCATTTT; CDR3aa: CASSLEGAQPQHF
j_gene: TRBJ2-1; abundance: .; v_gene: TRBV11-3; d_gene: .; len: 15; CDR3nt: TGTGCCAGCAGCTTAGGAGGGATTGTGATGAATGAGCAGTTCTTC; CDR3aa: CASSLGGIVMNEQFF
j_gene: TRBJ1-1; abundance: .; v_gene: TRBV3-1/TRBV3-2; d_gene: .; len: 15; CDR3nt: TGTGCCAGCAGCCAAGGTCTTATGGGAGAGGCTGAAGCTTTCTTT; CDR3aa: CASSQGLMGEAEAFF
j_gene: TRBJ1-6; abundance: once; v_gene: TRBV5-1; d_gene: TRBD1; len: 15; CDR3nt: TGCGCCAGCAGCTCCGGGCAGGGGGATAATTCACCCCTCCACTTT; CDR3aa: CASSSGQGDNSPLHF
j_gene: TRBJ2-7; abundance: .; v_gene: TRBV5-1; d_gene: .; len: 13; CDR3nt: TGCGCCAGCAGCGCTACAGGGACCCACGAGCAGTACTTC; CDR3aa: CASSATGTHEQYF
j_gene: TRBJ1-2; abundance: .; v_gene: TRBV5-6; d_gene: TRBD1; len: 12; CDR3nt: TGTGCCAGCAGCTCCGGGACAGGACTCCCTACCTTC; CDR3aa: CASSSGTGLPTF
j_gene: TRBJ1-1; abundance: .; v_gene: TRBV5-1; d_gene: TRBD1; len: 17; CDR3nt: TGCGCCAGCAGCTTGGGGACAGGGGTCTACACGAACACTGAAGCTTTCTTT; CDR3aa: CASSLGTGVYTNTEAFF
j_gene: TRBJ1-1; abundance: .; v_gene: TRBV19; d_gene: .; len: 18; CDR3nt: TGTGCCAGTAGTATTCATCCTACAGGGAAGGTCGTCGGCACTGAAGCTTTCTTT; CDR3aa: CASSIHPTGKVVGTEAFF
j_gene: TRBJ2-5; abundance: .; v_gene: TRBV9; d_gene: .; len: 14; CDR3nt: TGTGCCAGCAGCGCAGATATTGGTCAGGAGACCCAGTACTTC; CDR3aa: CASSADIGQETQYF
j_gene: TRBJ2-3; abundance: .; v_gene: TRBV4-3; d_gene: .; len: 17; CDR3nt: TGCGCCAGCAGCCAAGAGCCCCAACGGGGGAGCACAGATACGCAGTATTTT; CDR3aa: CASSQEPQRGSTDTQYF
j_gene: TRBJ2-1; abundance: .; v_gene: TRBV3-1/TRBV3-2; d_gene: .; len: 13; CDR3nt: TGTGCCAGCAGCCAGATGAGGGGGGGTGAGCAGTTCTTC; CDR3aa: CASSQMRGGEQFF
j_gene: TRBJ1-1; abundance: few; v_gene: TRBV2; d_gene: .; len: 14; CDR3nt: TGTGCCAGCAGCCTGGACGGGATGAACACTGAAGCTTTCTTT; CDR3aa: CASSLDGMNTEAFF
j_gene: TRBJ1-2; abundance: once; v_gene: TRBV2; d_gene: TRBD1; len: 15; CDR3nt: TGTGCCAGCAGTGATTATGGACAGGGGGACTATGGCTACACCTTC; CDR3aa: CASSDYGQGDYGYTF
j_gene: TRBJ1-1; abundance: .; v_gene: TRBV27; d_gene: .; len: 14; CDR3nt: TGTGCCAGCAGTTTATCTCCGGTGAACACTGAAGCTTTCTTT; CDR3aa: CASSLSPVNTEAFF
j_gene: TRBJ1-4; abundance: .; v_gene: TRBV18; d_gene: .; len: 14; CDR3nt: TGTGCCAGCTCACCCGCCGCCAGACAGGAAAAACTGTTTTTT; CDR3aa: CASSPAARQEKLFF
j_gene: TRBJ1-5; abundance: once; v_gene: TRBV12-3/TRBV12-4; d_gene: TRBD1; len: 13; CDR3nt: TGTGCCAGTGGACAGGGGGCAGGACAGCCCCAGCATTTT; CDR3aa: CASGQGAGQPQHF
j_gene: TRBJ1-6; abundance: .; v_gene: TRBV4-3; d_gene: TRBD1; len: 16; CDR3nt: TGCGCCAGCAGCCTCACGACAGGGCAGTATAATTCACCCCTCCACTTT; CDR3aa: CASSLTTGQYNSPLHF
j_gene: TRBJ2-1; abundance: .; v_gene: TRBV10-1; d_gene: TRBD2; len: 16; CDR3nt: TGCGCCAGCAGCCCCCGGGGGAGCGGGGGCTACAATGAGCAGTTCTTC; CDR3aa: CASSPRGSGGYNEQFF
j_gene: TRBJ1-5; abundance: .; v_gene: TRBV2; d_gene: .; len: 13; CDR3nt: TGTGCCAGCAGTCCACCGGGGGGCCAGCCCCAGCATTTT; CDR3aa: CASSPPGGQPQHF
j_gene: TRBJ1-6; abundance: .; v_gene: TRBV5-1; d_gene: .; len: 14; CDR3nt: TGCGCCAGCAGCTTGGGATCCAGGGTTTCACCCCTCCACTTT; CDR3aa: CASSLGSRVSPLHF
j_gene: TRBJ2-1; abundance: .; v_gene: TRBV27; d_gene: .; len: 14; CDR3nt: TGTGCCAGCAGTCCACGGACTTCCTACAATGAGCAGTTCTTC; CDR3aa: CASSPRTSYNEQFF
j_gene: TRBJ2-5; abundance: few; v_gene: TRBV11-2; d_gene: .; len: 17; CDR3nt: TGTGCCAGCAGCTTAAGGGCTTTGGTGGGGACAACAGAGACCCAGTACTTC; CDR3aa: CASSLRALVGTTETQYF
j_gene: TRBJ1-2; abundance: .; v_gene: TRBV29-1; d_gene: .; len: 16; CDR3nt: TGCAGCGTTGAAGATTTTCAGTACCGTGCATCTCATGGCTACACCTTC; CDR3aa: CSVEDFQYRASHGYTF
j_gene: TRBJ1-1; abundance: .; v_gene: TRBV7-2; d_gene: TRBD1; len: 15; CDR3nt: TGTGCCAGCAGCTTATCCCGGACAGGGAACACTGAAGCTTTCTTT; CDR3aa: CASSLSRTGNTEAFF
j_gene: TRBJ1-2; abundance: .; v_gene: TRBV10-3; d_gene: TRBD1; len: 15; CDR3nt: TGTGCCATCAGTGTACCGGGACAGGACCACTATGGCTACACCTTC; CDR3aa: CAISVPGQDHYGYTF
j_gene: TRBJ2-1; abundance: .; v_gene: TRBV15; d_gene: .; len: 17; CDR3nt: TGTGCCACCAGCAGAGATGGAATGACAGCCCCCTACAATGAGCAGTTCTTC; CDR3aa: CATSRDGMTAPYNEQFF
j_gene: TRBJ2-1; abundance: .; v_gene: TRBV3-1/TRBV3-2; d_gene: .; len: 13; CDR3nt: TGTGCCAGCAGCGGTGCAGGGGAGTTGTTGGTGTTCTTC; CDR3aa: CASSGAGELLVFF
j_gene: TRBJ2-7; abundance: .; v_gene: TRBV19; d_gene: TRBD1; len: 15; CDR3nt: TGTGCCACCTCGCCCCGGGACAGTACCTACCTCGAGCAGTACTTC; CDR3aa: CATSPRDSTYLEQYF
j_gene: TRBJ1-5; abundance: .; v_gene: TRBV10-3; d_gene: .; len: 13; CDR3nt: TGTGCCATCAGTGGGGGGCGCCATCAGCCCCAGCATTTT; CDR3aa: CAISGGRHQPQHF
j_gene: TRBJ2-2; abundance: .; v_gene: TRBV9; d_gene: .; len: 15; CDR3nt: TGTGCCAGCAGCGTAGGGGGAGGGAACACCGGGGAGCTGTTTTTT; CDR3aa: CASSVGGGNTGELFF
j_gene: TRBJ2-7; abundance: .; v_gene: TRBV19; d_gene: .; len: 13; CDR3nt: TGTGCCAGTCCGAGGGCTGGGGTCCACGAGCAGTACTTC; CDR3aa: CASPRAGVHEQYF
j_gene: TRBJ1-1; abundance: .; v_gene: TRBV30; d_gene: .; len: 12; CDR3nt: TGTGCCTGGAGTGTAACCCCCGGTGAAGCTTTCTTT; CDR3aa: CAWSVTPGEAFF